A selection of T cell receptor beta chains follows, all from one sample in a study of blood T cell repertoires in COVID-19. Clones were sequenced by immunoSEQ multiplex PCR, and TCRdb holds only the in-frame ones, with some missing. The sample holds 120,000 to 150,000 clones, about four fifths seen once. The sample was PBMCs or T cells enriched from blood (not recorded which). The source of these receptors is a young woman who had been exposed to COVID-19. The CDR3 runs from the conserved cysteine through the conserved F or W. D genes are given only for firm matches. Clone size, where shown, is once, few, many, or a class for clones that have expanded.

V gene	J gene	clone size	D gene	CDR3 protein	CDR3 DNA
TRBV5-5	TRBJ2-3	once	-	CASSFFARERVTQYF	TGTGCCAGCAGCTTTTTTGCCCGGGAGAGGGTTACGCAGTATTTT
TRBV28	TRBJ1-1	-	TRBD1	CASSVTGQVPEAFF	TGTGCCAGCAGCGTCACGGGACAGGTACCCGAGGCTTTCTTT
TRBV28	TRBJ2-5	-	TRBD2	CASSTSGWRGETQYF	TGTGCCAGCAGCACTAGCGGTTGGAGGGGAGAGACCCAGTACTTC
TRBV11-2	TRBJ2-5	few	TRBD2	CASSRGTSGRGETQYF	TGTGCCAGCAGCCGAGGGACTAGCGGGCGGGGGGAGACCCAGTACTTC
TRBV7-9	TRBJ1-4	-	-	CASSLGSPNEKLFF	TGTGCCAGCAGCTTAGGGAGCCCAAATGAAAAACTGTTTTTT
TRBV9	TRBJ2-3	-	TRBD2	CASSVTSGFTDTQYF	TGTGCCAGCAGCGTTACTAGCGGGTTCACAGATACGCAGTATTTT
TRBV5-5	TRBJ1-1	-	-	CASSLAIGTGPTTEAFF	TGTGCCAGCAGCTTGGCAATCGGTACAGGGCCGACCACTGAAGCTTTCTTT
TRBV27	TRBJ2-1	-	-	CASSPNERSYNEQFF	TGTGCCAGCAGTCCCAACGAGAGGAGCTACAATGAGCAGTTCTTC
TRBV19	TRBJ2-2	-	TRBD2	CASSNLAESTGELFF	TGTGCCAGTAGTAATCTAGCGGAATCCACCGGGGAGCTGTTTTTT
TRBV28	TRBJ2-2	-	-	CASSQPGYTDTGELFF	TGTGCCAGCAGCCAACCTGGTTATACGGACACCGGGGAGCTGTTTTTT
TRBV10-3	TRBJ1-1	-	-	CAIRSSEGGITEAFF	TGTGCCATCAGATCCAGTGAGGGGGGGATAACTGAAGCTTTCTTT
TRBV5-8	TRBJ2-3	-	TRBD2	CASSPGLAGVPFTDTQYF	TGTGCCAGCAGCCCGGGACTAGCGGGAGTACCGTTCACAGATACGCAGTATTTT
TRBV4-3	TRBJ2-5	-	TRBD1	CASSQDRARTQYF	TGCGCCAGCAGCCAGGACAGGGCACGGACCCAGTACTTC
TRBV5-1	TRBJ2-1	-	-	CASSPSAGTGYNEQFF	TGCGCCAGCAGCCCGTCCGCCGGGACTGGTTACAATGAGCAGTTCTTC
TRBV6-5	TRBJ2-7	-	TRBD1	CAILEQGRTDEQYF	TGTGCCATCCTCGAACAGGGGCGCACGGACGAGCAGTACTTC
TRBV7-8	TRBJ1-2	few	-	CASSNFGSRGNSYGYTF	TGTGCCAGCAGCAACTTCGGGTCTCGAGGGAATTCCTATGGCTACACCTTC
TRBV12-3/TRBV12-4	TRBJ2-5	few	-	CASSFLSIETQYF	TGTGCCAGCAGTTTTTTGTCTATAGAGACCCAGTACTTC
TRBV19	TRBJ1-5	-	TRBD1	CASSIQTGGGQPQHF	TGTGCCAGTAGTATTCAGACAGGGGGCGGTCAGCCCCAGCATTTT
TRBV11-2	TRBJ2-5	-	-	CASSLGALAYETQYF	TGTGCCAGCAGCTTAGGGGCGCTAGCATACGAGACCCAGTACTTC
TRBV3-1/TRBV3-2	TRBJ1-1	-	TRBD1	CASSLIQGGEAFF	TGTGCCAGCAGCCTCATACAGGGGGGTGAAGCTTTCTTT
TRBV5-6	TRBJ1-2	-	TRBD1	CASSLYRTGGYGYTF	TGTGCCAGCAGCTTGTACCGGACAGGGGGCTATGGCTACACCTTC
TRBV27	TRBJ2-7	-	TRBD2	CASSPLAGAVEQYF	TGTGCCAGCAGTCCCCTAGCGGGAGCAGTCGAGCAGTACTTC
TRBV14	TRBJ1-2	-	-	CASSPQTGYNYGYTF	TGTGCCAGCAGCCCCCAGACAGGATACAACTATGGCTACACCTTC
TRBV5-1	TRBJ2-1	-	TRBD2	CASSPGLAGGGSYNEQFF	TGCGCCAGCAGCCCGGGACTAGCGGGGGGAGGCTCCTACAATGAGCAGTTCTTC
TRBV19	TRBJ2-5	-	-	CASSITASDQETQYF	TGTGCCAGTAGTATAACAGCTTCAGATCAAGAGACCCAGTACTTC
TRBV9	TRBJ1-5	few	-	CASSPRALGPQGNQPQHF	TGTGCCAGCAGCCCAAGGGCGTTGGGGCCCCAAGGCAATCAGCCCCAGCATTTT
TRBV28	TRBJ1-2	-	-	CASSPPGDYGYTF	TGTGCCAGCAGTCCCCCCGGTGACTATGGCTACACCTTC
TRBV20-1	TRBJ2-1	-	TRBD2	CSASLSGTRAYNEQFF	TGCAGTGCTAGTCTATCCGGGACTAGAGCATACAATGAGCAGTTCTTC
TRBV28	TRBJ2-1	-	-	CASSLPGSSYNEQFF	TGTGCCAGCAGTTTACCCGGGAGCTCCTACAATGAGCAGTTCTTC
TRBV6-5	TRBJ1-1	-	TRBD1	CASTLTGGFTEAFF	TGTGCCAGCACCCTGACAGGGGGATTTACTGAAGCTTTCTTT
TRBV5-3	TRBJ1-3	-	TRBD1	CARSYGRDRGLSGNTIYF	TGTGCCAGAAGCTACGGCCGGGACAGGGGGCTGTCGGGAAACACCATATATTTT
TRBV10-2	TRBJ1-2	-	-	CASSSGLYGYTF	TGCGCCAGCAGTTCAGGTTTATATGGCTACACCTTC
TRBV24-1	TRBJ2-2	-	-	CATSDSPGNTGELFF	TGTGCCACCAGTGATTCACCAGGGAACACCGGGGAGCTGTTTTTT
TRBV20-1	TRBJ1-1	-	TRBD1	CSASHFRQGWLDTEAFF	TGCAGTGCTAGTCACTTCCGACAGGGGTGGCTGGACACTGAAGCTTTCTTT
TRBV18	TRBJ1-1	once	-	CASSTDRKNTEAFF	TGTGCCAGCTCAACCGACAGAAAGAACACTGAAGCTTTCTTT
TRBV29-1	TRBJ2-7	once	-	CSVDRDGGGEQYF	TGCAGCGTTGATAGGGATGGGGGCGGGGAGCAGTACTTC
TRBV5-1	TRBJ2-2	-	TRBD2	CASSLLAGGHPGELFF	TGCGCCAGCAGCTTACTAGCGGGAGGGCACCCCGGGGAGCTGTTTTTT
TRBV5-1	TRBJ2-7	-	TRBD2	CASSRFSGRAQEQYF	TGCGCCAGCAGCAGGTTTAGCGGGAGGGCCCAAGAGCAGTACTTC
TRBV4-3	TRBJ2-5	-	TRBD2	CASSQSSIRGGRGQETQYF	TGCGCCAGCAGCCAATCGTCGATCCGTGGCGGGAGGGGTCAAGAGACCCAGTACTTC
TRBV12-3/TRBV12-4	TRBJ1-2	-	-	CASVVNYGYTF	TGTGCCAGCGTAGTGAACTATGGCTACACCTTC
TRBV29-1	TRBJ2-7	-	TRBD1	CSVVGEPGQGSYEQYF	TGCAGCGTTGTGGGGGAACCGGGACAGGGTTCCTACGAGCAGTACTTC
TRBV2	TRBJ1-3	once	-	CASSRVRNTIYF	TGTGCCAGCAGCAGGGTCCGGAACACCATATATTTT
TRBV2	TRBJ2-2	few	TRBD1	CASTPNPGQVSGELFF	TGTGCCAGCACCCCGAACCCAGGACAGGTTAGCGGGGAGCTGTTTTTT
TRBV6-6	TRBJ1-2	-	TRBD1	CASSNRQGDYGYTF	TGTGCCAGCAGTAACCGACAGGGGGATTATGGCTACACCTTC
TRBV11-2	TRBJ2-7	-	TRBD1	CASSLMPTGGASYEQYF	TGTGCCAGCAGCTTAATGCCCACAGGGGGCGCGTCCTACGAGCAGTACTTC
TRBV19	TRBJ1-3	-	TRBD1	CASSIPGTGRNTIYF	TGTGCCAGTAGTATCCCCGGGACAGGGAGAAACACCATATATTTT
TRBV11-1	TRBJ2-1	-	TRBD2	CASSLTSGTYNEQFF	TGTGCCAGCAGCCTGACTAGCGGTACTTACAATGAGCAGTTCTTC
TRBV11-2	TRBJ2-7	-	-	CASSGLTDYYEQYF	TGTGCCAGCAGCGGGTTGACAGATTACTACGAGCAGTACTTC